The 26 T cell receptor beta chains reported below all come from one sample, sequenced in a study of T cells in Graves' hyperthyroidism and ophthalmopathy. Amplification of TCR beta CDR3 regions was performed using RNA transcripts as template. The TCR CDR3 first-round RT-PCR relied on the HTBI primer set. MiXCR, applied by TCRdb to the multiplex PCR reads, yields one record per CDR3 protein. The sample records more than 450,000 distinct CDR3 sequences, 14% being singletons. Specimen: blood. The receptors here all came from a woman aged 40-49 years with Graves' hyperthyroidism.

The chain uses TRBV7-2 and TRBJ1-5; D is uncertain. Germline CDR1 and CDR2: SGHTA and FQGNSA. This CDR3 is 17 amino acids long. V lost 0 bases and J 1 base, leaving 13 bases between the germline ends. The chain's CDR3 is CASSLALGPRSNQPQHF. The CDR3 region has the DNA TGTGCCAGCAGCTTAGCCTTAGGTCCCCGGAGCAATCAGCCCCAGCATTTT.

This clonotype showed up many times. V gene TRBV2 combines with J gene TRBJ1-2; 8 nucleotides line up with TRBD1. The CDR3 contains 15 residues. Unmatched junction bases numbered 9, after V lost 5 bases and J lost 4 bases. Germline CDR1 SNHLY, CDR2 FYNNEI. DNA for the CDR3: TGTGCCAGCAGTCTAGGACAGGGTGGGACCTATGGCTACACCTTC. Residues: CASSLGQGGTYGYTF. The variable domain in full, completed from reference TRBV2 and TRBJ1-2, reads EPEVTQTPSHQVTQMGQEVILRCVPISNHLYFYWYRQILGQKVEFLVSFYNNEISEKSEIFDDQFSVERPDGSNFTLKIRSTKLEDSAMYFCASSLGQGGTYGYTFGSGTRLTVV.

This clonotype was found many times. This rearrangement joins TRBV20-1 to TRBJ2-7; TRBD1 agrees at 7 bases. Trimming removed 3 bases from V and 4 bases from J; junction bases left unmatched: 15. The germline V gene has CDR1 DFQATT and CDR2 SNEGSKA (reference sequence). This CDR3 is built from 16 residues. CDR3 loop: CSASHTRDSYGYEQYF. The CDR3, as DNA: TGCAGTGCTAGCCACACTCGGGACAGTTACGGTTACGAGCAGTACTTC.

The V gene is TRBV5-6, the J gene TRBJ1-5, with D uncertain. The CDR3 extends over 16 amino acids. Germline assignment: CDR1 SGHDT and CDR2 YYEEEE. V was cut by 2 bases and J by 3 bases, with 15 bases left in between. CDR3 sequence: CASSFLGSEINQPQHF. CDR3 in DNA: TGTGCCAGCAGCTTCCTCGGTTCGGAAATCAATCAGCCCCAGCATTTT. The whole variable domain, filled in from reference TRBV5-6 and TRBJ1-5, reads DAGVTQSPTHLIKTRGQQVTLRCSPKSGHDTVSWYQQALGQGPQFIFQYYEEEERQRGNFPDRFSGHQFPNYSSELNVNALLLGDSALYLCASSFLGSEINQPQHFGDGTRLSIL.

This clonotype occurred a few times. The chain combines TRBV30 with TRBJ1-2; the D is unclear. This CDR3 spans 14 amino acids. The germline V gene has CDR1 GTSNPN and CDR2 SVGIG (reference sequence). The germline V and J ends were trimmed by 2 bases and 2 bases, with 12 bases remaining between them. CDR3 bases: TGTGCCTGGAGTAGGGATATAGGGAACTATGGCTACACCTTC. This encodes CAWSRDIGNYGYTF.

This clonotype was counted at least ten times. V and J are TRBV2 and TRBJ2-5; 11 positions agree with TRBD1. The CDR3 is 14 residues long. V lost 7 bases and J lost 6; bases outside the gene matches: 7. CDR1 SNHLY and CDR2 FYNNEI come from the germline V gene. This CDR3 is CASTPGTGGKTQYF. CDR3 sequence (DNA): TGTGCCAGCACCCCCGGGACAGGGGGGAAGACCCAGTACTTC.

This chain uses TRBV30 with TRBJ1-4; 8 positions match TRBD1. The V gene end was trimmed by 2 bases and the J gene end by 7 bases; junction bases not matched to a gene: 6. Per germline, CDR1 GTSNPN and CDR2 SVGIG (reference sequence). This CDR3 has 14 residues. The CDR3 DNA reads as TGTGCCTGGAGTCCTGTACAGGGGGGTGAAAAACTGTTTTTT. This encodes CAWSPVQGGEKLFF.

This clonotype occurred a few times. The chain employs TRBV4-2 and TRBJ2-7, with no clear D. Germline V gene sequence: CDR1 LGHNA, CDR2 YNFKEQ. The CDR3 is 14 residues long. The V gene lost 0 bases and the J gene lost 3 bases, with 9 bases spanning the gap. The CDR3, as DNA: TGTGCCAGCAGCCAAGATGGGCAGTTCTACGAGCAGTACTTC. Its translation: CASSQDGQFYEQYF.

At least ten counts were recorded for this clonotype. V usage is TRBV6-1 and J usage is TRBJ2-1, with 9 bases matching TRBD2. V lost 5 bases to trimming and J lost 2 bases; unmatched junction nucleotides: 4. This CDR3 is 15 amino acids long. Germline lookup yields CDR1 MNHNS and CDR2 SASEGT. The DNA of the CDR3 is TGTGCCAGCAGTAAATGGACTAGCGCCTACAATGAGCAGTTCTTC. This codes for CASSKWTSAYNEQFF.

The chain uses TRBV6-1 and TRBJ2-2; 9 bases are a match to TRBD1. This CDR3 contains 15 residues. Per the germline V gene, CDR1 is MNHNS and CDR2 is SASEGT. Unmatched junction bases numbered 9, after V lost 6 bases and J lost 7 bases. The CDR3 here is CASSPTGGIHGELFF. The CDR3 nucleotides read TGTGCCAGCAGCCCTACAGGGGGCATTCACGGGGAGCTGTTTTTT.

CDR3 DNA: TGCGCCAGCAGTAGGTCAGGGGGCACCGGGGAGCTGTTTTTT. This encodes CASSRSGGTGELFF. The gene calls are TRBV10-1 and TRBJ2-2; 7 positions match TRBD1. CDR1 and CDR2 (germline): WNHNN, SYGVQD (reference sequence). J gave up 4 bases and V 5 bases, and 4 bases lay outside the gene matches. The CDR3 consists of 14 residues.

DNA for the CDR3: TGTGCCAGCAGATATAGCGGCTCCTACAATGAGCAGTTCTTC. The encoded protein is CASRYSGSYNEQFF. The chain uses TRBV27 and TRBJ2-1; a possible D gene is TRBD2 (6 bases). Germline V gives CDR1 MNHEY, CDR2 SMNVEV (reference sequence). V lost 6 bases to trimming and J lost 0 bases, with 9 bases between them. The CDR3 spans 14 residues.

The rearrangement joins TRBV9 to TRBJ2-7; TRBD1 matches 9 bases. The CDR3 extends over 15 amino acids. V gave up 4 bases and J gave up 7 bases; unmatched junction bases: 12. The germline V gene encodes CDR1 SGDLS and CDR2 YYNGEE. The CDR3 sequence is CASSPRDRERGEQYF. The CDR3 nucleotides read TGTGCCAGCAGCCCCAGGGACAGGGAGCGGGGAGAGCAGTACTTC.

The table lists this clonotype with many counts. The rearrangement uses TRBV5-5 and TRBJ2-2; 8 bases match TRBD1. Germline lookup yields CDR1 SGHKS and CDR2 YYEKEE (reference sequence). Unmatched junction bases numbered 9, after V lost 4 bases and J lost 1 base. The CDR3 contains 17 residues. The CDR3 here is CASSQPRQGMNTGELFF. Written as DNA, the CDR3 is TGTGCCAGCAGCCAACCGCGACAGGGGATGAACACCGGGGAGCTGTTTTTT.

This clonotype was counted a few times. The chain is built from TRBV7-3 and TRBJ2-2, with 7 bases lining up with TRBD1. The DNA matches TRBJ1-1 better at its end, which makes the J call doubtful. This CDR3 has 14 amino acids. The germline gives CDR1 SGHTA, CDR2 FQGTGA. Here the CDR3 reads CASSPGTESGGAFF. Written as DNA, the CDR3 is TGTGCCAGCAGTCCCGGGACAGAGTCTGGGGGAGCTTTCTTT.

This clonotype occurred many times. The gene calls are TRBV28 and TRBJ2-5; D is ambiguous. Germline lookup yields CDR1 MDHEN and CDR2 SYDVKM. V shed 4 bases and J shed 2 bases, with 11 bases lying between them. CDR3 size: 14 residues. CDR3 DNA: TGTGCCAGCAGTTCGGGCCAACGGCAAGAGACCCAGTACTTC. Translation gives CASSSGQRQETQYF.

Ten or more counts support this clonotype. V usage is TRBV7-2 and J usage is TRBJ2-1; D remains unclear. This CDR3 is 12 amino acids long. The ends were cut back, 1 base at V and 6 bases at J, with 4 bases in the middle. Germline V gene data show CDR1 as SGHTA and CDR2 as FQGNSA. The CDR3 loop is CASSLGTNEQFF. The CDR3 nucleotides are TGTGCCAGCAGCTTAGGGACCAATGAGCAGTTCTTC. The whole variable domain, remainder taken from reference TRBV7-2 and TRBJ2-1, is GAGVSQSPSNKVTEKGKDVELRCDPISGHTALYWYRQSLGQGLEFLIYFQGNSAPDKSGLPSDRFSAERTGGSVSTLTIQRTQQEDSAVYLCASSLGTNEQFFGPGTRLTVL.

V usage is TRBV4-2 and J usage is TRBJ1-5; TRBD1 matches 7 bases. This CDR3 contains 17 residues. The J segment lost 3 bases and the V segment lost 1 base, leaving 9 bases of the junction unmatched. Germline V gives CDR1 LGHNA, CDR2 YNFKEQ. The CDR3 sequence: CASSQVTTGDNNQPQHF. The CDR3 DNA sequence: TGTGCCAGCAGCCAAGTCACCACAGGGGACAACAATCAGCCCCAGCATTTT.

This clonotype has ten or more counts. This sequence joins TRBV2 and TRBJ2-1; no definite D call. V lost 3 bases to trimming and J lost 4 bases, with 4 bases between them. CDR1 SNHLY and CDR2 FYNNEI come from the germline V gene. The CDR3 is 12 amino acids. The CDR3 protein is CASSDNYNEQFF. As DNA, the CDR3 is TGTGCCAGCAGTGACAATTACAATGAGCAGTTCTTC.

The chain is built from TRBV5-1 and TRBJ1-4; TRBD1 is a possible D gene (6 bases). The CDR3 totals 15 residues. With 2 bases removed from V and 8 bases from J, the gap between germline ends came to 16 bases. Germline V gives CDR1 SGHRS, CDR2 YFSETQ. This CDR3 reads CASSFSLGGGEKLFF. CDR3 DNA: TGCGCCAGCAGCTTCTCTCTAGGGGGGGGCGAAAAACTGTTTTTT.

At least ten counts were recorded for this clonotype. The chain recombines TRBV20-1 with TRBJ2-6; D possibly corresponds to TRBD1 (5 bases). V lost 0 bases and J 1 base, leaving 19 bases between the germline ends. CDR1 and CDR2 from the germline V gene are DFQATT and SNEGSKA (reference sequence). This CDR3 is 19 amino acids long. The CDR3 DNA follows: TGCAGTGCTAGAGATTATTCTGCAGGGTGGTCATCTGGGGCCAACGTCCTGACTTTC. Its translation: CSARDYSAGWSSGANVLTF.

The chain employs TRBV6-2 or TRBV6-3 and TRBJ2-7; unclear D gene. This CDR3 has 13 residues. V lost 1 base and J lost 7, with 11 bases in between. The germline gives CDR1 MNHEY, CDR2 SVGEGT. The DNA for the CDR3 is TGTGCCAGCAGTTACTTTCAAGCCGGGGAGCAGTACTTC. Encoded protein: CASSYFQAGEQYF.

There are many counts of this clonotype. V and J are TRBV20-1 and TRBJ1-2, with D perhaps matching TRBD1 (6 bases). Between the trimmed V and J ends, which lost 3 bases and 0 bases, there was a span of 11 bases. Per germline, CDR1 DFQATT and CDR2 SNEGSKA (reference sequence). This CDR3 is 14 amino acids long. CDR3 bases: TGCAGTGCTAGTAAGGACAGTTCTAACTATGGCTACACCTTC. Translating gives CSASKDSSNYGYTF.

The chain couples TRBV10-2 to TRBJ2-1, with D tentatively TRBD2 (5 bases). Germline CDR1 WSHSY, CDR2 SAAADI. This CDR3 is built from 14 residues. Trimming left V 3 bases short and J 7 bases short, with 13 bases between. CDR3 nucleotide sequence: TGCGCCAGCAGTGACGGGGAGCGGATAAATGAGCAGTTCTTC. Its protein is CASSDGERINEQFF.

The chain uses TRBV5-1 and TRBJ2-3, with 9 nucleotides matching TRBD1. This CDR3 spans 15 amino acids. Trimming took 4 bases from V and 5 from J; bases not matched to a gene: 8. The germline V gene has CDR1 SGHRS and CDR2 YFSETQ. For the CDR3, the DNA is TGCGCCAGCAGCGCACGACAGGGGGAGGGAGATACGCAGTATTTT. Amino acids: CASSARQGEGDTQYF.

The chain employs TRBV28 and TRBJ2-7; D is uncertain. The CDR3 is 14 residues long. V dropped 5 bases and J dropped 2 bases, with 13 bases sitting between them. Germline CDR1 reads MDHEN; CDR2 reads SYDVKM. CDR3: CASSPGLLTYEQYF. CDR3 DNA: TGTGCCAGCAGTCCCGGGCTACTAACCTACGAGCAGTACTTC.